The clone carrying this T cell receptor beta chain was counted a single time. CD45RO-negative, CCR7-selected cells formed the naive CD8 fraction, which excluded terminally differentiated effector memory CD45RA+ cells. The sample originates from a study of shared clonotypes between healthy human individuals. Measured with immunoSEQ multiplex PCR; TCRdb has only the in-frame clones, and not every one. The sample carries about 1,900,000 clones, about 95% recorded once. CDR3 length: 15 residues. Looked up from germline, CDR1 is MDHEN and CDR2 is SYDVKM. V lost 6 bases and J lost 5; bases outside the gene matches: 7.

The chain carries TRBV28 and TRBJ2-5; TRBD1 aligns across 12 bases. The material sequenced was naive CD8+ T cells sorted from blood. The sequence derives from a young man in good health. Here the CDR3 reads CASRSGQGALETQYF. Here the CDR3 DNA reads TGTGCCAGCAGATCGGGACAGGGGGCGCTTGAGACCCAGTACTTC.